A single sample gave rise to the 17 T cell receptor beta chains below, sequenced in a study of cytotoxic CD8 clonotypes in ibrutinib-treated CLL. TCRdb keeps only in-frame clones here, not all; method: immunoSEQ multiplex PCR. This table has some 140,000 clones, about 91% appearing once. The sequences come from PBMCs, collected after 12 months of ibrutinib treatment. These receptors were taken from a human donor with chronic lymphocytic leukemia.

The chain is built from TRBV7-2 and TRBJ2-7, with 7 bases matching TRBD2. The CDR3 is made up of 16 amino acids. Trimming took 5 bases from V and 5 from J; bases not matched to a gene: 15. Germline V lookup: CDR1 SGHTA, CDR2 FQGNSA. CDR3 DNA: TGTGCCAGCAGCCCCGGCCCCGGGCGGGAGTGGAACGAGCAGTACTTC. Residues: CASSPGPGREWNEQYF.

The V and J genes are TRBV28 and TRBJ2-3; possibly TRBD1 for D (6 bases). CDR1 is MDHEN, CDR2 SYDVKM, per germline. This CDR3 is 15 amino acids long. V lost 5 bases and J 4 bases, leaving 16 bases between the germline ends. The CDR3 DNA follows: TGTGCCAGCAGTCCACCACAGGGTTTGGCAGATACGCAGTATTTT. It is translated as CASSPPQGLADTQYF. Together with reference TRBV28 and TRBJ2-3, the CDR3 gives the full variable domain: DVKVTQSSRYLVKRTGEKVFLECVQDMDHENMFWYRQDPGLGLRLIYFSYDVKMKEKGDIPEGYSVSREKKERFSLILESASTNQTSMYLCASSPPQGLADTQYFGPGTRLTVL.

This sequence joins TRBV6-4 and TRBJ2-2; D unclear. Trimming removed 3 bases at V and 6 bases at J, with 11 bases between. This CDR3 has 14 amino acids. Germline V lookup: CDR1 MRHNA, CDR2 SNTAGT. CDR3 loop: CASSESAVAGELFF. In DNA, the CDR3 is TGTGCCAGCAGTGAATCAGCCGTGGCCGGGGAGCTGTTTTTT.

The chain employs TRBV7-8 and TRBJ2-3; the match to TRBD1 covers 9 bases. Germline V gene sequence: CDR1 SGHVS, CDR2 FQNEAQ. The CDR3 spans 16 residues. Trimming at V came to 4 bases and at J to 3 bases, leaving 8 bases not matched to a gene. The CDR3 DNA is TGTGCCAGCAGCTACCGGGACAGGGAGGAGACAGATACGCAGTATTTT. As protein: CASSYRDREETDTQYF.

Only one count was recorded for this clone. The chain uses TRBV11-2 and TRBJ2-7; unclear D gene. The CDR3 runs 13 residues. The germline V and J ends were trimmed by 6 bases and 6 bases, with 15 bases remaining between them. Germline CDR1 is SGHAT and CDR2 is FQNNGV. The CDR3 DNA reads TGTGCCAGCAGTTATCGTGGCTCGGGCGAGCAGTACTTC. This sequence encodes CASSYRGSGEQYF.

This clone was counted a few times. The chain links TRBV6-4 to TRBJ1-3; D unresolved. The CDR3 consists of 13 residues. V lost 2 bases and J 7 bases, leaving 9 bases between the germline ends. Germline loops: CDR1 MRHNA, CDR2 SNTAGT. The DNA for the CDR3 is TGTGCCAGCAGTGACAGGGCGCGGAACACCATATATTTT. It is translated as CASSDRARNTIYF.

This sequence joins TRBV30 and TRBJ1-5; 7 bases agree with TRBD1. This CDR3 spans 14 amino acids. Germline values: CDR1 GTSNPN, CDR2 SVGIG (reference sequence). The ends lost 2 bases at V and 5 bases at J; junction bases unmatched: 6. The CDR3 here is CAWSTGTVYQPQHF. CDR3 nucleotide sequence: TGTGCCTGGAGTACCGGGACAGTATATCAGCCCCAGCATTTT.

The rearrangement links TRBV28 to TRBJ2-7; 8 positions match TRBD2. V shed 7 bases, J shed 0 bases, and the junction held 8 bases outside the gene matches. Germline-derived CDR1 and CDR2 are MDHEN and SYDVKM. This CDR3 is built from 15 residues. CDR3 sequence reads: CASMASGPYSYEQYF. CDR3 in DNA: TGTGCCAGCATGGCTAGCGGGCCATACTCCTACGAGCAGTACTTC.

CDR3 DNA sequence: TGCGCCACCAAAGTGGGTTATACCCAAGAGACCCAGTACTTC. Translation: CATKVGYTQETQYF. The V and J genes are TRBV5-1 and TRBJ2-5; D uncertain. V lost 9 bases, J lost 1 base, and 16 bases lay in between. The CDR3 is 14 residues long. Germline V gene lookup returns CDR1 SGHRS and CDR2 YFSETQ. Based on the CDR3 plus reference TRBV5-1 and TRBJ2-5, the full variable domain is KAGVTQTPRYLIKTRGQQVTLSCSPISGHRSVSWYQQTPGQGLQFLFEYFSETQRNKGNFPGRFSGRQFSNSRSEMNVSTLELGDSALYLCATKVGYTQETQYFGPGTRLLVL.

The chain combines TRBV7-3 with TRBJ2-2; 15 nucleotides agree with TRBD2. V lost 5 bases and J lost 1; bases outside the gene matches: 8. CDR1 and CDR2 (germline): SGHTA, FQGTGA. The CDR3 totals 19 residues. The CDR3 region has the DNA TGTGCCAGCAGCCCCCGGACTAGCGGGAGGGCCCAGAACACCGGGGAGCTGTTTTTT. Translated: CASSPRTSGRAQNTGELFF.

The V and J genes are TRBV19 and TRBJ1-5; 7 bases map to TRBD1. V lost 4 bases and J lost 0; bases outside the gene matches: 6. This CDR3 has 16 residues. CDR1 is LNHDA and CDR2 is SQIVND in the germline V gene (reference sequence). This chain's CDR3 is CASSTRDRHSNQPQHF. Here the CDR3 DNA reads TGTGCCAGTAGTACCCGGGACAGACATAGCAATCAGCCCCAGCATTTT.

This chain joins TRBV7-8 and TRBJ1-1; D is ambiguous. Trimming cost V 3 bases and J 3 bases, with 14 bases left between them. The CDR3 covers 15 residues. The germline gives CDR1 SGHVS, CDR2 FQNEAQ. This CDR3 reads CASSLLVGRDTEAFF. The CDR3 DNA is TGTGCCAGCAGCTTGTTGGTGGGGAGAGACACTGAAGCTTTCTTT.

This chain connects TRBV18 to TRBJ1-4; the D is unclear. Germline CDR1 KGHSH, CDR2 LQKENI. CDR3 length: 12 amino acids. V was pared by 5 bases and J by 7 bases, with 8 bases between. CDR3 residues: CASSIDPEKLFF. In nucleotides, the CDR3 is TGTGCCAGCTCAATCGATCCTGAAAAACTGTTTTTT.

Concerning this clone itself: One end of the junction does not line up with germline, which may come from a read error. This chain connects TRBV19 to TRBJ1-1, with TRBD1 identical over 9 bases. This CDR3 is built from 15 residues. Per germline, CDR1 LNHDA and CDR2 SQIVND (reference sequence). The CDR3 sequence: CAGSIQGATYTEAFF. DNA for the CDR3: TGTGCCGGTAGTATACAGGGGGCTACCTACACTGAAGCTTTCTTT.

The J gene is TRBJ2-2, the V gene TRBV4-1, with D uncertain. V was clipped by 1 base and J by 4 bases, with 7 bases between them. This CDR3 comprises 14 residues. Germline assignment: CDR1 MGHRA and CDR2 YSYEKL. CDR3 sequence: CASSQGESTGELFF. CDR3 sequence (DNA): TGCGCCAGCAGCCAAGGTGAAAGCACCGGGGAGCTGTTTTTT.

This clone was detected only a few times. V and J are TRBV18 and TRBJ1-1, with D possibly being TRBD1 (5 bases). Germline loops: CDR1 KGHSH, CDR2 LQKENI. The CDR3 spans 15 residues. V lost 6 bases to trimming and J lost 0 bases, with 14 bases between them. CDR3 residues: CASSFRDGLNTEAFF. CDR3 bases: TGTGCCAGCTCTTTCCGGGACGGATTGAACACTGAAGCTTTCTTT.

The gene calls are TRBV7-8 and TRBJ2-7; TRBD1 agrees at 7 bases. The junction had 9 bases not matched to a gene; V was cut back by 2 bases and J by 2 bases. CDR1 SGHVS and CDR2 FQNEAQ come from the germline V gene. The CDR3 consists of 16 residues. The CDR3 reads CASSLILGGSPYEQYF. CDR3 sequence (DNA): TGTGCCAGCAGCTTAATTTTAGGGGGCTCACCCTACGAGCAGTACTTC.